This T cell receptor beta chain was sequenced during a study of cytotoxic CD8 clonotypes in ibrutinib-treated CLL (dated by TCRdb to the early 2020s). With respect to the entire study: The cohort had 11 relapsed/refractory and around 14 treatment-naive patients; 17 were IGHV unmutated. On average, each sample yielded approximately 250,000 productive templates and 80,000 to 95,000 productive rearrangements. Partial responses were observed in roughly 24 patients and complete responses in 2; after a median follow-up of roughly 62 months, remission was maintained in approximately 14 patients and progression was observed in 12. Cryopreserved peripheral blood mononuclear cells were obtained prior to treatment, at the time of response, and at either disease progression or sustained remission. Patients were still on ibrutinib when every remission and progressive disease sample was collected. The response samples were drawn at a median of approximately 12 months into treatment, with a range of about 6 to 36 months. Of the roughly 79 people in the trial, 26 had longitudinal samples available.

Summary of the overall study and its limitations: An increase in clonality was observed at ibrutinib response, with clonality remaining stable during sustained remission and falling back toward baseline at progression. Public clonotypes were rare and either shrank or stayed stable during treatment, and the rise in clonality at ibrutinib response reflected expansion of private clonotypes. Lymph node repertoires were not examined, and the timing of sampling was not matched between patients in sustained remission and those whose disease progressed. Baseline clonality was found to be higher than that of age-matched healthy donors and was strongly correlated with circulating CD8+ T-cell counts.

The time point tag for this specimen amounts to: more than 10 months on ibrutinib. For TCR beta library preparation, about 2 micrograms of genomic DNA was extracted from cryopreserved PBMCs. Longitudinal blood samples from CLL patients on ibrutinib monotherapy were analyzed using high-throughput TCR beta sequencing. Patients were enrolled in a phase 2 open-label single-center ibrutinib monotherapy trial. After removal of 1 base from V and 1 base from J, the junction retains 4 bases not matched to a gene. Counted from cysteine to phenylalanine, this CDR3 has 15 amino acids. This entry keeps only the CDR3 DNA: 45 bases, framed from base 1. CDR1 and CDR2 are drawn from the germline V gene: MNHNS, SASEGT. For this clone: The antigen it recognizes is unknown. Per-base qualities were not stored, and no clone one base away is much larger.

The goal of deep resolution MiSeq sequencing was a depth between 1 in 1 million and 1 in 200,000 T cells, and coverage averaged 10x per clonotype. The immunoSEQ hsTCRB Kit was used to generate TCR beta libraries. As for the authors' bioinformatics: The data were analyzed with ImmunoSEQ Analyzer and ImmunoSEQ Data Assistant, and V, D and J gene assignments followed IMGT definitions. Clonality, which ranges from 0 to 1, was calculated as one minus the normalized Shannon entropy of productive rearrangement frequencies. Only overrepresented clonotypes making up at least 0.05% of each patient's repertoire were included in the public clonotype analysis. Some 13 age-matched healthy donor repertoires from immuneACCESS served as clonality controls. Here the immuneACCESS table is served through TCRdb, limited to in-frame sequences with V and J called. Missing clones are a known gap in these copies; in checked studies unresolved V genes cover under half, and the rest lacks a known reason. The DNA gave D and trimming, while V, J and clone size come from that table. The sample data list about 200,000 clones, and approximately 75% of these were observed just once. The top ten hold approximately 10% of the sample.

Sequenced here: PBMCs, sampled after 12 months of ibrutinib treatment. The sequence came from a human donor with chronic lymphocytic leukemia. The rearrangement combines TRBV6-1 with TRBJ2-7, with TRBD1 identical over 7 junction bases. The CDR3 here reads CASSEEGTASYEQYF. The sequenced DNA is TGTGCCAGCAGTGAAGAGGGGACAGCTTCCTACGAGCAGTACTTC.